The 8 T cell receptor beta chains reported below all come from one sample, sequenced in a study of shared clonotypes between healthy human individuals. Profiled with immunoSEQ multiplex PCR; TCRdb holds only in-frame clones, not every one. This table has 300,000 to 400,000 clones, more than 60% appearing once. Sequencing input: memory CD4+ T cells sorted from blood. This sample's subset: CD45RA-negative fraction. These receptors all stem from a man aged 25-40 years in good health.

This clone showed up just once. Written as DNA, the CDR3 is TGTGCCAGTAGTATGGGAGGGTCTTTGAGCGGCGATGAGCAGTTCTTC. Protein product: CASSMGGSLSGDEQFF. J is TRBJ2-1 and V is TRBV19, with 7 bases aligning to TRBD2. Germline CDR1 reads LNHDA; CDR2 reads SQIVND (reference sequence). This CDR3 has 16 residues. V shed 3 bases and J 8 bases; nucleotides not matched to a gene: 13.

This clone was recorded many times. The same CDR3 can be traced to other DNA sequences in this sample. This sequence joins TRBV27 and TRBJ1-2, with a possible D match to TRBD1 (6 bases). The CDR3 loop spans 13 amino acids. With 6 bases removed from V and 4 bases from J, the gap between germline ends came to 12 bases. The germline V gene has CDR1 MNHEY and CDR2 SMNVEV (reference sequence). CDR3 DNA sequence: TGTGCCAGCAGCAATGACAGGATCTATGGCTACACCTTC. It specifies CASSNDRIYGYTF.

The chain uses TRBV5-5 and TRBJ2-7; D not resolved. Deletions cut 0 bases from V and 2 bases from J, with 9 bases between. Germline V gene sequence: CDR1 SGHKS, CDR2 YYEKEE (reference sequence). This CDR3 has 14 amino acids. The CDR3 is CASSLAVSTYEQYF. The CDR3 nucleotides are TGTGCCAGCAGCTTGGCCGTCAGCACCTACGAGCAGTACTTC.

The chain couples TRBV19 to TRBJ2-5; D unclear. Germline V lookup: CDR1 LNHDA, CDR2 SQIVND (reference sequence). The CDR3 is 15 residues long. Between the trimmed V and J ends, which lost 7 bases and 5 bases, there was a span of 20 bases. The CDR3 protein is CASTTVTSGLETQYF. The CDR3 DNA reads as TGTGCCAGTACCACTGTTACCTCTGGATTGGAGACCCAGTACTTC.

The chain is built from TRBV14 and TRBJ2-3, with 10 bases identical to TRBD2. Germline V lookup: CDR1 SGHDN, CDR2 FVKESK. The J segment lost 0 bases and the V segment lost 4 bases, leaving 4 bases of the junction unmatched. CDR3 length: 16 residues. Written as DNA, the CDR3 is TGTGCCAGCAGCCCCGGACTAGCGGCTAGCACAGATACGCAGTATTTT. This gives the protein CASSPGLAASTDTQYF.

The V and J genes are TRBV5-6 and TRBJ2-1; 10 bases are a match to TRBD2. J was trimmed by 3 bases and V by 4 bases; bases with no gene match: 1. This CDR3 spans 14 amino acids. Germline-derived CDR1 and CDR2 are SGHDT and YYEEEE. CDR3 DNA: TGTGCCAGCAGCCGGACTAGCGGCTACAATGAGCAGTTCTTC. It translates to CASSRTSGYNEQFF.

V and J are TRBV7-6 and TRBJ2-7, with TRBD2 matching 11 bases. The ends lost 5 bases at V and 3 bases at J; junction bases unmatched: 3. Germline V gene lookup returns CDR1 SGHVS and CDR2 FNYEAQ. This CDR3 is built from 14 residues. The CDR3 DNA is TGTGCCAGCAGCCAGGGACTAGCGGTCTACGAGCAGTACTTC. Translation: CASSQGLAVYEQYF.

This rearrangement joins TRBV19 to TRBJ1-4; 8 bases match TRBD1. CDR1 is LNHDA, CDR2 SQIVND, per germline (reference sequence). V gave up 5 bases and J gave up 4 bases; unmatched junction bases: 6. The CDR3 has 15 residues. CDR3 residues: CASSPATGVNEKLFF. The CDR3 DNA sequence: TGTGCCAGTAGTCCTGCGACAGGGGTTAATGAAAAACTGTTTTTT.